This T cell receptor beta chain was found in a study of cytomegalovirus exposure and HLA in healthy donors. Study-level results: No immune exposure information besides CMV serostatus was available.

Trimming cost V 3 bases and J 3 bases; bases outside gene matches: 5. CDR1 and CDR2 (germline): SGHRS, YFSETQ. CDR3 length equals 16 residues. Amplification used 60 Vbeta primers and 13 Jbeta primers. Here immunoSEQ multiplex PCR was the method, and the copy in TCRdb shows in-frame clones only, minus some. The sample carries 130,000 to 150,000 clones, 79% recorded once. Of note for this clone: The antigen is undetermined.

Sequencing was carried out using PBMCs. This clonotype was sampled from a woman aged 40 to 50 in good health and CMV-seropositive. This chain joins TRBV5-1 and TRBJ2-2; 10 nucleotides match TRBD1. CDR3 sequence: CASSWTGTGDTGELFF. The CDR3 coding sequence is TGCGCCAGCAGCTGGACCGGGACAGGGGACACCGGGGAGCTGTTTTTT. The full variable domain, with the rest looked up from reference TRBV5-1 and TRBJ2-2, is KAGVTQTPRYLIKTRGQQVTLSCSPISGHRSVSWYQQTPGQGLQFLFEYFSETQRNKGNFPGRFSGRQFSNSRSEMNVSTLELGDSALYLCASSWTGTGDTGELFFGEGSRLTVL.